This entry lists 30 T cell receptor beta chains sequenced from one sample in a study of blood T cell repertoires in COVID-19. TCRdb keeps only in-frame clones here, not all; method: immunoSEQ multiplex PCR. This sample has 150,000 or so clones, with just under 85% found just once. Sequencing was done on a sample of PBMCs or T cells enriched from blood (not recorded which). These receptors were collected from a man aged 45-65 years who had recovered from COVID-19.

The gene calls are TRBV5-8 and TRBJ1-4, with a possible D match to TRBD1 (6 bases). Germline assignment: CDR1 SGHTS and CDR2 YDEGEE. Trimming shortened V by 3 bases and J by 9 bases, and 21 bases separated the two germline ends. This CDR3 region has 16 residues. The CDR3 coding sequence is TGTGCCAGCAGCTCAAAACTGGACAGCCGAAATCAAAAACTGTTTTTT. Its translation is CASSSKLDSRNQKLFF.

V gene TRBV6-5 combines with J gene TRBJ2-7; the match to TRBD2 covers 7 bases. This CDR3 region has 13 residues. Germline trimming cut 6 bases from V and 2 bases from J; bases unmatched to any gene: 4. In germline, CDR1 is MNHEY, CDR2 SVGAGI. DNA for the CDR3: TGTGCCAGCAGGGGAGGGGCCGCCTACGAGCAGTACTTC. Protein: CASRGGAAYEQYF.

The rearrangement joins TRBV3-1 (or the pseudogene TRBV3-2) to TRBJ2-1; D possibly corresponds to TRBD1 (5 bases). This CDR3 contains 16 residues. From germline, CDR1 is LGHDT and CDR2 YNNKEL (reference sequence). Trimming took 5 bases from V and 2 from J, leaving 16 bases between them. The CDR3 DNA follows: TGTGCCAGCAGCTCCGTTCTAGTGGGGCCCTACAATGAGCAGTTCTTC. Its protein is CASSSVLVGPYNEQFF.

This chain joins TRBV7-2 and TRBJ2-5, with a tentative D call TRBD2 (5 bases). Deletions cut 5 bases from V and 1 base from J, with 11 bases between. The CDR3 has 14 amino acids. Germline assignment: CDR1 SGHTA and CDR2 FQGNSA. The CDR3 region is CASSQTTFQETQYF. In DNA, the CDR3 is TGTGCCAGCAGCCAGACTACCTTCCAAGAGACCCAGTACTTC.

V gene TRBV3-1 (or the pseudogene TRBV3-2) combines with J gene TRBJ2-7; 8 nucleotides match TRBD2. Germline assignment: CDR1 LGHDT and CDR2 YNNKEL (reference sequence). The CDR3 is 15 residues long. V lost 5 bases and J lost 2; bases outside the gene matches: 8. CDR3: CASSSTPGGAYEQYF. The DNA for the CDR3 is TGTGCCAGCAGCTCTACCCCGGGGGGGGCCTACGAGCAGTACTTC.

This sequence joins TRBV19 and TRBJ2-2; perhaps TRBD2 as D (6 bases). The CDR3 length is 13 residues. In germline, CDR1 is LNHDA, CDR2 SQIVND (reference sequence). Trimming removed 10 bases from V and 5 bases from J, with 14 bases in between. CDR3 region: CATKFGGTGELFF. The CDR3 DNA reads TGTGCCACTAAATTTGGGGGGACCGGGGAGCTGTTTTTT.

The chain carries TRBV7-2 and TRBJ2-7; tentatively, D is TRBD2 (7 bases). The CDR3 is made up of 14 amino acids. Germline CDR1 reads SGHTA; CDR2 reads FQGNSA. V lost 8 bases and J lost 3, with 17 bases in between. The CDR3 DNA sequence: TGTGCCAGCGGAAGAGGGGGGGGAGTCTACGAGCAGTACTTC. It encodes CASGRGGGVYEQYF.

V gene TRBV7-9 combines with J gene TRBJ1-5; 7 bases are a match to TRBD1. After removal of 2 bases from V and 5 bases from J, the junction contained 6 bases not matched to a gene. CDR1 SEHNR and CDR2 FQNEAQ come from the germline V gene (reference sequence). The CDR3 spans 15 residues. CDR3 sequence: CASSLRGGEDQPQHF. The CDR3 region has the DNA TGTGCCAGCAGCTTAAGAGGGGGCGAGGATCAGCCCCAGCATTTT.

The CDR3 loop reads CASSQAGSTSNQPQHF. The CDR3 region has the DNA TGTGCCAGCAGCCAAGCCGGGAGTACTAGCAATCAGCCCCAGCATTTT. The rearrangement links TRBV4-2 to TRBJ1-5; D remains unclear. Per the germline V gene, CDR1 is LGHNA and CDR2 is YNFKEQ. Trimming took off 1 base at V and 0 bases at J, with 10 bases between the two ends. The CDR3 consists of 16 residues.

The genes are TRBV9 and TRBJ2-1; TRBD2 matches 8 bases. Germline CDR1 SGDLS, CDR2 YYNGEE. CDR3 length equals 16 residues. V lost 4 bases, J lost 4 bases, and 10 bases stayed unmatched. CDR3 nucleotide sequence: TGTGCCAGCAGCTCCTCCCGGGGGGGTTTTTACAATGAGCAGTTCTTC. Amino acids: CASSSSRGGFYNEQFF.

The chain employs TRBV4-3 and TRBJ1-1, with D maybe TRBD1 (6 bases). The CDR3 consists of 13 residues. The ends were cut back, 2 bases at V and 6 bases at J, with 10 bases in the middle. The germline V gene encodes CDR1 LGHNA and CDR2 YSLEER. CDR3 sequence: CASSQSRGSEAFF. The CDR3 DNA follows: TGCGCCAGCAGCCAATCCAGGGGATCTGAAGCTTTCTTT.

J is TRBJ2-4 and V is TRBV19; 9 bases are a match to TRBD1. Looked up from germline, CDR1 is LNHDA and CDR2 is SQIVND (reference sequence). The CDR3 is made up of 15 amino acids. The V and J ends lost 4 bases and 2 bases, in that order; junction bases with no gene match: 3. CDR3: CASSTTGGSKNIQYF. CDR3 coding DNA: TGTGCCAGTAGTACGACAGGGGGGTCCAAAAACATTCAGTACTTC. The full variable domain, rest sourced from reference TRBV19 and TRBJ2-4, is DGGITQSPKYLFRKEGQNVTLSCEQNLNHDAMYWYRQDPGQGLRLIYYSQIVNDFQKGDIAEGYSVSREKKESFPLTVTSAQKNPTAFYLCASSTTGGSKNIQYFGAGTRLSVL.

The rearrangement joins TRBV6-2 or TRBV6-3 to TRBJ2-7; TRBD1 is a possible D gene (5 bases). Trimming removed 0 bases at V and 2 bases at J, with 11 bases between. This CDR3 is built from 15 residues. Germline lookup yields CDR1 MNHEY and CDR2 SVGEGT. The chain's CDR3 is CASSYSIGETYEQYF. CDR3 in DNA: TGTGCCAGCAGTTACTCGATAGGGGAAACCTACGAGCAGTACTTC.

This clone was recorded once. The chain combines TRBV18 with TRBJ1-4; possibly TRBD1 for D (5 bases). Germline V gene sequence: CDR1 KGHSH, CDR2 LQKENI. The CDR3 runs to 16 residues. V lost 3 bases and J 0 bases, leaving 11 bases between the germline ends. The CDR3 is CASSPGRGTTNEKLFF. CDR3 nucleotide sequence: TGTGCCAGCTCACCCGGTCGGGGGACAACTAATGAAAAACTGTTTTTT.

There are a few counts of this clone. The chain recombines TRBV6-5 with TRBJ1-2; D is perhaps TRBD1 (5 bases). The CDR3 is 13 residues long. Germline-derived CDR1 and CDR2 are MNHEY and SVGAGI. Trimming removed 0 bases from V and 5 bases from J, with 7 bases in between. CDR3 residues: CASSYSTAYGYTF. DNA for the CDR3: TGTGCCAGCAGTTACTCGACAGCGTATGGCTACACCTTC.

J is TRBJ1-2 and V is TRBV5-5; 9 bases match TRBD1. Germline V gene sequence: CDR1 SGHKS, CDR2 YYEKEE (reference sequence). The CDR3 sequence is 15 residues long. V shed 0 bases, J shed 2 bases, and the junction held 2 bases outside the gene matches. The CDR3 DNA follows: TGTGCCAGCAGCTTGGCCGGGACAGGGAACTATGGCTACACCTTC. It yields the protein CASSLAGTGNYGYTF.

V and J are TRBV7-8 and TRBJ1-4; D is ambiguous. V lost 2 bases and J lost 7, with 14 bases in between. This CDR3 contains 15 residues. Germline V gene sequence: CDR1 SGHVS, CDR2 FQNEAQ. CDR3 in amino acids: CASSLNSMPGEKLFF. CDR3 coding DNA: TGTGCCAGCAGCTTAAATTCGATGCCCGGTGAAAAACTGTTTTTT.

V and J are TRBV7-2 and TRBJ1-2, with D uncertain. The germline CDR1 and CDR2 sequences are SGHTA and FQGNSA. CDR3 length equals 14 residues. V dropped 2 bases and J dropped 2 bases, with 9 bases sitting between them. In nucleotides, the CDR3 is TGTGCCAGCAGCTTATTTACTTTAAACTATGGCTACACCTTC. Its translation: CASSLFTLNYGYTF.

This clone was counted a single time. In DNA form, the CDR3 reads TGTGCCAGCGAGGCGGGCGGCTACACCTTC. Encoded protein: CASEAGGYTF. The rearrangement joins TRBV19 to TRBJ1-2; D unresolved. Trimming cost V 9 bases and J 8 bases, with 10 bases left between them. CDR1 LNHDA and CDR2 SQIVND come from the germline V gene (reference sequence). The length of the CDR3 is 10 residues. Full variable domain (rest looked up from reference TRBV19 and TRBJ1-2): DGGITQSPKYLFRKEGQNVTLSCEQNLNHDAMYWYRQDPGQGLRLIYYSQIVNDFQKGDIAEGYSVSREKKESFPLTVTSAQKNPTAFYLCASEAGGYTFGSGTRLTVV.

The V and J genes are TRBV10-3 and TRBJ1-2; 11 bases map to TRBD1. This CDR3 has 17 residues. CDR1 is ENHRY and CDR2 is SYGVKD in the germline V gene. Unmatched junction bases numbered 16, after V lost 11 bases and J lost 2 bases. This CDR3 is CAVEDTDRGPRNYGYTF. Written as DNA, the CDR3 is TGTGCCGTCGAAGACACGGACAGGGGGCCACGGAACTATGGCTACACCTTC.

The chain links TRBV5-1 to TRBJ1-5; 7 nucleotides align to TRBD1. This CDR3 comprises 15 residues. Germline V lookup: CDR1 SGHRS, CDR2 YFSETQ. V trimming: 4 bases; J trimming: 0 bases; junction bases outside the gene matches: 4. The CDR3 DNA is TGCGCCAGCAGCGGGACAGCTAATAGCAATCAGCCCCAGCATTTT. This codes for CASSGTANSNQPQHF. Supplemented by reference TRBV5-1 and TRBJ1-5, the full variable domain reads KAGVTQTPRYLIKTRGQQVTLSCSPISGHRSVSWYQQTPGQGLQFLFEYFSETQRNKGNFPGRFSGRQFSNSRSEMNVSTLELGDSALYLCASSGTANSNQPQHFGDGTRLSIL.

The V call is TRBV2, the J call TRBJ2-2; 8 bases agree with TRBD1. Germline CDR1 SNHLY, CDR2 FYNNEI. The CDR3 loop spans 13 amino acids. V was pared by 4 bases and J by 5 bases, with 0 bases of the junction left unmatched. CDR3 DNA sequence: TGTGCCAGCAGTGGACAGGGGACCGGGGAGCTGTTTTTT. Protein product: CASSGQGTGELFF.

Turning to this clone: Other DNA sequences from this sample encode an identical CDR3 as well. CDR3 residues: CASRGTGNYGYTF. Here the CDR3 DNA reads TGTGCCAGCAGGGGGACAGGGAACTATGGCTACACCTTC. The chain is built from TRBV6-5 and TRBJ1-2; 9 nucleotides match TRBD1. After removal of 6 bases from V and 2 bases from J, the junction contained 1 base not matched to a gene. This CDR3 is built from 13 residues. Germline assignment: CDR1 MNHEY and CDR2 SVGAGI.

This clone showed up just a few times. Other nucleotide sequences from this sample produce the same CDR3. The rearrangement uses TRBV6-5 and TRBJ2-1, with 10 bases aligning to TRBD2. CDR1 and CDR2 from the germline V gene are MNHEY and SVGAGI. The ends lost 0 bases at V and 5 bases at J; junction bases unmatched: 4. This CDR3 spans 16 amino acids. As DNA, the CDR3 is TGTGCCAGCAGTTACTCGTCTAGCGGGGGAGACAATGAGCAGTTCTTC. It translates to CASSYSSSGGDNEQFF.

The V and J genes are TRBV3-1 (or the pseudogene TRBV3-2) and TRBJ2-5, with 11 positions matching TRBD2. V lost 7 bases and J lost 0; bases outside the gene matches: 7. The CDR3 totals 16 residues. CDR1 is LGHDT and CDR2 is YNNKEL in the germline V gene (reference sequence). The CDR3 protein is CASTEASGGYQETQYF. Here the CDR3 DNA reads TGTGCCAGCACAGAGGCTAGCGGGGGGTACCAAGAGACCCAGTACTTC.

The chain links TRBV13 to TRBJ2-1; TRBD2 is a possible D gene (5 bases). Trimming cost V 4 bases and J 7 bases, with 17 bases left between them. The length of the CDR3 is 15 residues. CDR1 is PRHDT and CDR2 is FYEKMQ in the germline V gene (reference sequence). CDR3 region: CASSSAWTDLNEQFF. CDR3 nucleotides: TGTGCCAGCAGCTCTGCGTGGACTGACCTTAATGAGCAGTTCTTC.

The rearrangement links TRBV5-1 to TRBJ2-5; possible D gene TRBD1, 6 bases. This CDR3 comprises 14 residues. Between the trimmed V and J ends, which lost 6 bases and 4 bases, there was a span of 16 bases. Germline assignment: CDR1 SGHRS and CDR2 YFSETQ. CDR3 loop: CASTKQGRGETQYF. CDR3 DNA: TGCGCCAGCACAAAACAGGGTAGAGGAGAGACCCAGTACTTC.

The chain joins TRBV12-3 or TRBV12-4 to TRBJ2-1; D not resolved. The CDR3 is 13 residues long. V was cut by 3 bases and J by 5 bases, with 8 bases left in between. CDR3 residues: CASSLGKDNEQFF. The CDR3 coding sequence is TGTGCCAGCAGTTTGGGCAAAGACAATGAGCAGTTCTTC.

The chain is built from TRBV7-9 and TRBJ1-5, with 7 bases lining up with TRBD1. Germline CDR1 and CDR2: SEHNR and FQNEAQ (reference sequence). This CDR3 spans 14 amino acids. V was clipped by 2 bases and J by 4 bases; unmatched bases: 2. The CDR3 here is CASSLPGGNQPQHF. In DNA, the CDR3 is TGTGCCAGCAGCTTACCAGGGGGGAATCAGCCCCAGCATTTT.

V usage is TRBV28 and J usage is TRBJ2-5, with 7 bases matching TRBD1. Trimming at V came to 6 bases and at J to 4 bases, leaving 11 bases not matched to a gene. The CDR3 runs 15 residues. Germline V gene sequence: CDR1 MDHEN, CDR2 SYDVKM. For the CDR3, the DNA is TGTGCCAGCAGCCAACCGAAGACAGGGCCAGAGACCCAGTACTTC. This translates into CASSQPKTGPETQYF.